A selection of T cell receptor beta chains follows, all from one sample in a study of yellow fever vaccine responses in identical twins. MiXCR was run by TCRdb on the RT-PCR reads, yielding one entry per CDR3 protein. Altogether roughly 3,200 distinct CDR3 sequences are present, around 85% being singletons, with the ten largest covering less than 7.5%. The specimen was T cells from blood (PBMCs), unsorted or a sorted subset (not recorded which), collected before or after yellow fever vaccination (not recorded which). The receptors originated from a woman aged 18-29 years who received the yellow fever vaccine. Each CDR3 is given with its conserved first and last residue. Each record gives: D gene, V gene, J gene, clone size, CDR3 protein, CDR3 DNA. The D gene is left open where the match is weak. Clone size is shown for a subset of rows, as once, few, many or a class of expanded clone.

d_call: TRBD2
v_call: TRBV2
j_call: TRBJ2-1
clone_size: once
cdr3_aa: CASSGLAGGPTNEQFF
cdr3_nt: TGTGCCAGCAGTGGTCTAGCGGGGGGCCCCACCAATGAGCAGTTCTTC

d_call: TRBD1
v_call: TRBV29-1
j_call: TRBJ2-3
clone_size: once
cdr3_aa: CSVEAPSWDRKTSTDTQYF
cdr3_nt: TGCAGCGTTGAAGCCCCCAGTTGGGACAGGAAGACTAGCACAGATACGCAGTATTTT

d_call: .
v_call: TRBV27
j_call: TRBJ2-7
clone_size: .
cdr3_aa: CASSWGPHYEQYF
cdr3_nt: TGTGCCAGCAGTTGGGGACCCCACTACGAGCAGTACTTC

d_call: .
v_call: TRBV19
j_call: TRBJ2-7
clone_size: few
cdr3_aa: CASSPLTGEPYEQYF
cdr3_nt: TGTGCCAGTAGTCCGCTGACAGGAGAACCTTACGAGCAGTACTTC

d_call: .
v_call: TRBV18
j_call: TRBJ1-1
clone_size: .
cdr3_aa: CASSPPLRHLTEAFF
cdr3_nt: TGTGCCAGCTCACCTCCTCTGAGACACCTTACGGAAGCTTTCTTT

d_call: .
v_call: TRBV4-1
j_call: TRBJ2-2
clone_size: .
cdr3_aa: CASSLSRGGTGELFF
cdr3_nt: TGCGCCAGCAGCCTATCTAGGGGAGGAACCGGGGAGCTGTTTTTT

d_call: TRBD1
v_call: TRBV12-3/TRBV12-4
j_call: TRBJ2-4
clone_size: .
cdr3_aa: CASSFQTGGADIQYF
cdr3_nt: TGTGCCAGCAGTTTCCAAACAGGGGGCGCCGACATTCAGTACTTC

d_call: TRBD1
v_call: TRBV29-1
j_call: TRBJ1-1
clone_size: .
cdr3_aa: CSVEQGDLMNTEAFF
cdr3_nt: TGCAGCGTTGAACAGGGGGACTTAATGAACACTGAAGCTTTCTTT

d_call: TRBD2
v_call: TRBV12-3/TRBV12-4
j_call: TRBJ2-1
clone_size: once
cdr3_aa: CASSLVGLAYNEQFF
cdr3_nt: TGTGCCAGCAGTTTAGTGGGACTAGCCTACAATGAGCAGTTCTTC

d_call: TRBD1
v_call: TRBV11-1
j_call: TRBJ1-1
clone_size: few
cdr3_aa: CASSLDLQGPEAFF
cdr3_nt: TGTGCCAGCAGCTTAGATTTACAGGGGCCCGAAGCTTTCTTT

d_call: .
v_call: TRBV29-1
j_call: TRBJ1-2
clone_size: .
cdr3_aa: CSVEDRDGYTF
cdr3_nt: TGCAGCGTTGAAGATAGGGATGGCTACACCTTC

d_call: .
v_call: TRBV13
j_call: TRBJ2-7
clone_size: .
cdr3_aa: CASSLGANKRLAPSEQYF
cdr3_nt: TGTGCCAGCAGCTTAGGGGCCAACAAGCGGCTCGCCCCGTCCGAGCAGTACTTC

d_call: .
v_call: TRBV28
j_call: TRBJ2-5
clone_size: .
cdr3_aa: CASSLLAATQETQYF
cdr3_nt: TGTGCCAGCAGTTTATTGGCGGCTACCCAAGAGACCCAGTACTTC

d_call: .
v_call: TRBV12-3/TRBV12-4
j_call: TRBJ2-6
clone_size: .
cdr3_aa: CASSFTRRDSSGANVLTF
cdr3_nt: TGTGCCAGCAGTTTTACAAGACGGGACTCCTCTGGGGCCAACGTCCTGACTTTC

d_call: .
v_call: TRBV5-5
j_call: TRBJ1-1
clone_size: .
cdr3_aa: CASSPGTQTIVTEAFF
cdr3_nt: TGTGCCAGCAGCCCCGGGACCCAGACTATCGTCACTGAAGCTTTCTTT

d_call: .
v_call: TRBV6-2/TRBV6-3
j_call: TRBJ1-5
clone_size: .
cdr3_aa: CASSYSAGSNQPQHF
cdr3_nt: TGTGCCAGCAGTTACTCAGCAGGGAGCAATCAGCCCCAGCATTTT

d_call: .
v_call: TRBV29-1
j_call: TRBJ2-2
clone_size: .
cdr3_aa: CSVYFNTGELFF
cdr3_nt: TGCAGCGTTTACTTCAACACCGGGGAGCTGTTTTTT

d_call: .
v_call: TRBV12-5
j_call: TRBJ2-5
clone_size: .
cdr3_aa: CASGLGETQYF
cdr3_nt: TGTGCTAGTGGTTTGGGGGAGACCCAGTACTTC

d_call: .
v_call: TRBV11-1
j_call: TRBJ2-3
clone_size: .
cdr3_aa: CASSLGGGDLTITDTQYF
cdr3_nt: TGTGCCAGCAGCTTAGGTGGGGGCGACTTAACAATCACAGATACGCAGTATTTT

d_call: TRBD2
v_call: TRBV28
j_call: TRBJ2-7
clone_size: .
cdr3_aa: CASSLGAGVYEQYF
cdr3_nt: TGTGCCAGCAGTTTAGGCGCGGGGGTCTACGAGCAGTACTTC

d_call: .
v_call: TRBV4-1
j_call: TRBJ2-7
clone_size: .
cdr3_aa: CASSQDPSSYEQYF
cdr3_nt: TGCGCCAGCAGCCAAGACCCGAGCTCCTACGAGCAGTACTTC

d_call: TRBD1
v_call: TRBV7-9
j_call: TRBJ1-2
clone_size: once
cdr3_aa: CASSLGDRGMPRGYTF
cdr3_nt: TGTGCCAGCAGCTTAGGGGACAGGGGGATGCCGCGTGGCTACACCTTC

d_call: .
v_call: TRBV12-3/TRBV12-4
j_call: TRBJ1-1
clone_size: .
cdr3_aa: CASTWGLPGTEAFF
cdr3_nt: TGTGCCAGCACCTGGGGTCTCCCGGGCACTGAAGCTTTCTTT

d_call: TRBD1
v_call: TRBV20-1
j_call: TRBJ2-3
clone_size: .
cdr3_aa: CSAPPTPGTGNTDTQYF
cdr3_nt: TGCAGTGCACCCCCCACCCCCGGGACAGGCAACACAGATACGCAGTATTTT

d_call: .
v_call: TRBV19
j_call: TRBJ2-7
clone_size: .
cdr3_aa: CASSIGANEQYF
cdr3_nt: TGTGCCAGTAGTATAGGAGCAAACGAGCAGTACTTC

d_call: .
v_call: TRBV29-1
j_call: TRBJ2-3
clone_size: .
cdr3_aa: CSVDQDNTDTQYF
cdr3_nt: TGCAGCGTTGACCAGGACAACACAGATACGCAGTATTTT

d_call: TRBD2
v_call: TRBV20-1
j_call: TRBJ2-1
clone_size: few
cdr3_aa: CSAPTSGGYNEQFF
cdr3_nt: TGCAGTGCACCGACTAGCGGGGGTTACAATGAGCAGTTCTTC

d_call: .
v_call: TRBV11-3
j_call: TRBJ2-1
clone_size: .
cdr3_aa: CASSLVEYNEQFF
cdr3_nt: TGTGCCAGCAGCTTAGTTGAATACAATGAGCAGTTCTTC

d_call: TRBD1
v_call: TRBV4-3
j_call: TRBJ2-1
clone_size: .
cdr3_aa: CASSSGTGTGNEQFF
cdr3_nt: TGCGCCAGCAGCTCCGGGACAGGCACCGGCAATGAGCAGTTCTTC

d_call: .
v_call: TRBV4-3
j_call: TRBJ1-1
clone_size: .
cdr3_aa: CASSQDMGNTEAFF
cdr3_nt: TGCGCCAGCAGCCAAGATATGGGGAACACTGAAGCTTTCTTT

d_call: .
v_call: TRBV2
j_call: TRBJ2-5
clone_size: .
cdr3_aa: CATLGKRETQYF
cdr3_nt: TGTGCCACACTAGGGAAAAGAGAGACCCAGTACTTC

d_call: TRBD2
v_call: TRBV2
j_call: TRBJ2-2
clone_size: .
cdr3_aa: CASRDLLTSGNTGELFF
cdr3_nt: TGTGCCAGCAGGGACCTCTTGACTAGCGGGAACACCGGGGAGCTGTTTTTT

d_call: .
v_call: TRBV30
j_call: TRBJ1-2
clone_size: .
cdr3_aa: CAWNRQGNVYTF
cdr3_nt: TGTGCCTGGAATAGGCAGGGAAACGTCTACACCTTC

d_call: .
v_call: TRBV20-1
j_call: TRBJ2-1
clone_size: once
cdr3_aa: CSARTVGNEQFF
cdr3_nt: TGCAGTGCTAGGACAGTGGGGAATGAGCAGTTCTTC

d_call: .
v_call: TRBV11-1
j_call: TRBJ2-1
clone_size: once
cdr3_aa: CASSLGGNYNEQFF
cdr3_nt: TGTGCCAGCAGCTTAGGGGGCAACTACAATGAGCAGTTCTTC